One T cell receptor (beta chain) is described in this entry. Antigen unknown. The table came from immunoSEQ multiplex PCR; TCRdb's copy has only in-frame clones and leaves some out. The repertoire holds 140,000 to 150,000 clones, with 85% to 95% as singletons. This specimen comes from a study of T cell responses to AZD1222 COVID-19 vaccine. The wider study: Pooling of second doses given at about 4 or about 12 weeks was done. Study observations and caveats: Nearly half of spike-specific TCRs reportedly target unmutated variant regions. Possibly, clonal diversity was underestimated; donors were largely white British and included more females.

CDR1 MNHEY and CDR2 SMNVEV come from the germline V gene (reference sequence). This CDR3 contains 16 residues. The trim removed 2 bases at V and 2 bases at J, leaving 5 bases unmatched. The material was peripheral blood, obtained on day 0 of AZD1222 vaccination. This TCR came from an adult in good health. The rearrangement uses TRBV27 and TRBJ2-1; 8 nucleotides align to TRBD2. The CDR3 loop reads CASSLGRGGPYNEQFF. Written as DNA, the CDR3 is TGTGCCAGCAGTTTAGGACGGGGGGGCCCCTACAATGAGCAGTTCTTC.